The clone carrying this T cell receptor beta chain was detected only a few times. Its antigen is as yet unknown. TCRdb's table, derived via immunoSEQ multiplex PCR, lists solely in-frame clones and lacks some. The sample consists of 130,000 to 150,000 clones, 90% of them appearing once. These data come from a study of T cell responses to AZD1222 COVID-19 vaccine. Study-wide findings and caveats: Increased Spike-specific TCR breadth and depth were observed after two AZD1222 doses.

V lost 2 bases to trimming and J lost 1 base, with 8 bases between them. This CDR3 is 14 amino acids long. Germline V gives CDR1 MDHEN, CDR2 SYDVKM. V gene TRBV28 combines with J gene TRBJ1-1; D remains ambiguous. The origin of this receptor is an adult in good health. The material sequenced was peripheral blood, taken on day 0 of AZD1222 vaccination. The CDR3 is CASSLGPRNTEAFF. Here the CDR3 DNA reads TGTGCCAGCAGTTTAGGACCGAGGAACACTGAAGCTTTCTTT.